The present TCR beta chain was sequenced within a study of T cell responses to AZD1222 COVID-19 vaccine. Study-level results: Clonal diversity was possibly underestimated, and white British individuals and females predominated among donors.

TCRdb keeps only in-frame clones here, not all; method: immunoSEQ multiplex PCR. The data show roughly 150,000 clones, around 92% seen once. Investigators merged groups given second doses at roughly 4 or roughly 12 weeks. Regarding this clone: The antigen remains unidentified.

The V gene end was trimmed by 0 bases and the J gene end by 6 bases; junction bases not matched to a gene: 9. This CDR3 is 16 amino acids long. Per germline, CDR1 SGDLS and CDR2 YYNGEE. The chain recombines TRBV9 with TRBJ2-7; 10 nucleotides align to TRBD2. The starting material was peripheral blood, obtained 28 days after the second AZD1222 dose. This clonotype originated in an adult who received the AZD1222 COVID-19 vaccine. The CDR3 bases are TGTGCCAGCAGCGTAGAAGCTAGCGGGAGACTGGGCGAGCAGTACTTC. Translation: CASSVEASGRLGEQYF.